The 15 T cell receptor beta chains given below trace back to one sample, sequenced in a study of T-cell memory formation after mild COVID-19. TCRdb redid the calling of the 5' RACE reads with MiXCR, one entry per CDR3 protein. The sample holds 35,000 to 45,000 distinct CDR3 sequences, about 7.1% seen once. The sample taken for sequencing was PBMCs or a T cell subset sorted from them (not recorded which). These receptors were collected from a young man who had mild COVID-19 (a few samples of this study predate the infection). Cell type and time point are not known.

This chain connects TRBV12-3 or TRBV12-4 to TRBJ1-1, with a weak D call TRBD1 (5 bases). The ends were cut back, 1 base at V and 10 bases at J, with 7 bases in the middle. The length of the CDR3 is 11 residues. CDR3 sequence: CASSLVGVAFF. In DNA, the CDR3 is TGTGCCAGCAGTTTAGTAGGGGTAGCTTTCTTT.

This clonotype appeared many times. The CDR3 nucleotides are TGTGCCAGCAGTTACTCGAAACCCCTTCGTGGAAGAGATACGCAGTATTTT. This codes for CASSYSKPLRGRDTQYF. The chain combines TRBV6-5 with TRBJ2-3, with unresolved D. The CDR3 runs 17 residues. With 0 bases removed from V and 5 bases from J, the gap between germline ends came to 18 bases. CDR1 MNHEY and CDR2 SVGAGI come from the germline V gene.

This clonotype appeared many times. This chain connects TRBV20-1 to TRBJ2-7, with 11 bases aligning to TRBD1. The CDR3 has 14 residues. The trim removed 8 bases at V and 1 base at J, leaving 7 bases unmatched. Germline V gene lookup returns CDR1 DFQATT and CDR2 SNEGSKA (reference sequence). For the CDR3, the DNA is TGCAGTTCTACCGGGACAGGGGGTTCCTACGAGCAGTACGTC. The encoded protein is CSSTGTGGSYEQYV.

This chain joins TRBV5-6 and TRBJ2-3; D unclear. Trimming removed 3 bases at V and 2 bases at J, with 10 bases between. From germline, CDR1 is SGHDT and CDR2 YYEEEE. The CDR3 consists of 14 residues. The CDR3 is CASSSGVYTDTQYF. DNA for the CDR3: TGTGCCAGCAGCTCAGGCGTCTACACAGATACGCAGTATTTT. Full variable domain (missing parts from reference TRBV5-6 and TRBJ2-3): DAGVTQSPTHLIKTRGQQVTLRCSPKSGHDTVSWYQQALGQGPQFIFQYYEEEERQRGNFPDRFSGHQFPNYSSELNVNALLLGDSALYLCASSSGVYTDTQYFGPGTRLTVL.

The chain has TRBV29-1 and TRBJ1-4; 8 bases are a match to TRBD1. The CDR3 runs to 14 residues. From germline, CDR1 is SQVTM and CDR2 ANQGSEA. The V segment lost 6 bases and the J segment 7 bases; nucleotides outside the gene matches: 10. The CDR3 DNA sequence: TGCAGCGTGGGATACACAGGGGGAGTTGAAAAACTGTTTTTT. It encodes CSVGYTGGVEKLFF.

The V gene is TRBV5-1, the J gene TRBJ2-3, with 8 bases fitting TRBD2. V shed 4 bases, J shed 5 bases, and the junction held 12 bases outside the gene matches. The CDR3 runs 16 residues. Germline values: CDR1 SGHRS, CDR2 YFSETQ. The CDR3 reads CASSRTTSEGGDTQYF. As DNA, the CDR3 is TGCGCCAGCAGCAGAACGACTAGCGAAGGGGGAGATACGCAGTATTTT.

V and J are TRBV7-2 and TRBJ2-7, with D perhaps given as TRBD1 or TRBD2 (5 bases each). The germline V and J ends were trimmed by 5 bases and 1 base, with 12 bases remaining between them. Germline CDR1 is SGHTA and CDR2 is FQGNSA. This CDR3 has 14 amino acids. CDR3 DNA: TGTGCCAGCAGCCAGGGACGGACTTCCTACGAGCAGTACTTC. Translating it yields CASSQGRTSYEQYF.

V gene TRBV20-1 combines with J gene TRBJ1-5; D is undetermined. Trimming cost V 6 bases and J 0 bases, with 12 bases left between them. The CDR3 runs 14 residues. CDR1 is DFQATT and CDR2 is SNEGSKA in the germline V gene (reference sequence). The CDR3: CSAQTDYSNQPQHF. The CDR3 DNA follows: TGCAGTGCCCAGACCGATTATAGCAATCAGCCCCAGCATTTT.

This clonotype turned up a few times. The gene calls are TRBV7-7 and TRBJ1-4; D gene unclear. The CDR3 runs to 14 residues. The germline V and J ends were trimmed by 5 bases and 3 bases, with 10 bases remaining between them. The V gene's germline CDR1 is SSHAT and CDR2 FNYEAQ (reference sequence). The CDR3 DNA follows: TGTGCCAGCAGCCTGGGCGGAGCTAATGAAAAACTGTTTTTT. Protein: CASSLGGANEKLFF.

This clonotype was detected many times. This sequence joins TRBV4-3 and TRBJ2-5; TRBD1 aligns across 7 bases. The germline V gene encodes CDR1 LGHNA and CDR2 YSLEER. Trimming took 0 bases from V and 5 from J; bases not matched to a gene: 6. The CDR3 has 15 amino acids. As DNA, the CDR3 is TGCGCCAGCAGCCAAGATCCCAGGGGGAGTGAGACCCAGTACTTC. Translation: CASSQDPRGSETQYF.

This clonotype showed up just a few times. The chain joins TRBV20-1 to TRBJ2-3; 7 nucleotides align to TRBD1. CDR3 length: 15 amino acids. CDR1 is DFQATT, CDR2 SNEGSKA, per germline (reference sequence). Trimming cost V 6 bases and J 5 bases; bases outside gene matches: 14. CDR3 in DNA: TGCAGTGCAATAGAGGCCGGGACAGCCCTAGATACGCAGTATTTT. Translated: CSAIEAGTALDTQYF.

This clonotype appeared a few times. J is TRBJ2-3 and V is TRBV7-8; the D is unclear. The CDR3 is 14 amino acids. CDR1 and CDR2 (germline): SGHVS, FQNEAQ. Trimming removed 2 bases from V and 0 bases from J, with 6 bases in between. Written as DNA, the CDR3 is TGTGCCAGCAGCTTAATAGCTAGCACAGATACGCAGTATTTT. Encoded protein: CASSLIASTDTQYF. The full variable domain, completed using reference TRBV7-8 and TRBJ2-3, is GAGVSQSPRYKVAKRGQDVALRCDPISGHVSLFWYQQALGQGPEFLTYFQNEAQLDKSGLPSDRFFAERPEGSVSTLKIQRTQQEDSAVYLCASSLIASTDTQYFGPGTRLTVL.

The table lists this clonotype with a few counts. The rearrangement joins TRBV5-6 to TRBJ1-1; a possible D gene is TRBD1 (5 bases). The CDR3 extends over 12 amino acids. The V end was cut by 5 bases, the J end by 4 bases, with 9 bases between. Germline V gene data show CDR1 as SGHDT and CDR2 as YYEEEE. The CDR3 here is CASRQDATEAFF. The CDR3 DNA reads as TGTGCCAGCAGACAGGACGCCACTGAAGCTTTCTTT.

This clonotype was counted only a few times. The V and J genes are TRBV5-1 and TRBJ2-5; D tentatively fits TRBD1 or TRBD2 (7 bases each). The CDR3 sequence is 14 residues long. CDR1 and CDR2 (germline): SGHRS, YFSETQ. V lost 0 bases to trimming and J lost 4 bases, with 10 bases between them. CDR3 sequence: CASSLGRGGETQYF. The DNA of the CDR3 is TGCGCCAGCAGCTTGGGCAGGGGGGGAGAGACCCAGTACTTC.

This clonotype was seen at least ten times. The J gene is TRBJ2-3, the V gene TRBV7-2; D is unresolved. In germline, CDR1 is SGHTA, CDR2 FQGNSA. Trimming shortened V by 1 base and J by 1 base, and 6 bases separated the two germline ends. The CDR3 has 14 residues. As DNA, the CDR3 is TGTGCCAGCAGCTTAGGGGCGGGCACAGATACGCAGTATTTT. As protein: CASSLGAGTDTQYF.